The entry that follows covers one T cell receptor (beta chain) sequence. Its specific antigen is unknown. The sample holds no much larger clone one base away, and base qualities are not on file. The germline V gene specifies MGHRA as CDR1 and YSYEKL as CDR2. Trimming leaves V shorter by 0 bases and J shorter by 7 bases, with the junction holding 7 bases beyond the gene matches. From the cysteine up to the phenylalanine, the CDR3 has a length of 15 residues. This entry keeps only the CDR3 DNA: 45 bases, framed from base 1. Genomic DNA was extracted from sorted cells for sequencing of the TCRbeta CDR3 region. The immunoSEQ Assay was used to sequence the TCRbeta CDR3 regions. TCRdb re-hosts the immuneACCESS table, in-frame sequences only. Its copies lack some clones; in the studies checked, an unresolved V gene accounts for under half of them, and the cause for the rest is not known. Counted in this sample were about 60,000 clones; 70% to 90% of them appeared once. 1.5% to 2.5% of the sample is taken by the ten largest.

Patients with autoimmune disease history or receiving systemic immunosuppression were excluded from the trial. Peripheral blood for TCR sequencing was collected from all dose cohorts at baseline, on cycle 4 day 1, and on cycle 7 day 1. The samples were drawn from a first-in-human, open-label, multicenter phase I dose-escalation trial of ivuxolimab. Adults with locally advanced or metastatic melanoma, renal cell, hepatocellular, or head and neck squamous cell carcinoma were enrolled in the trial. Before TCR sequencing, CD4+ T cells and CD8+ T cells from peripheral blood were sorted into separate populations. This sample was included in a study of OX40 agonist ivuxolimab in advanced cancers. In the study overall: Ivuxolimab, which targeted the costimulatory receptor OX40 (CD134), was an agonistic, fully human IgG2 monoclonal antibody. Intravenous ivuxolimab was administered to patients every 2 weeks at six dose levels: 0.01, 0.1, 0.3, 1.5, 3 and 10 mg/kg. Of the approximately 54 patients in dose escalation, around 20 had hepatocellular carcinoma, some 15 had melanoma, 9 had renal cell carcinoma and 9 had head and neck cancer. In the dose-escalation cohort, roughly four fifths of patients were male, and the mean age was approximately 60 years, with a range of about 20 to 79. Patients were allowed to have had prior anti-PD-1, anti-PD-L1 or anti-CTLA-4 therapy, and around 43% of the dose-escalation patients had been treated with checkpoint inhibitors. Partial responses occurred in three dose-escalation patients: two with cutaneous melanoma and one with hepatocellular carcinoma. Peripheral TCRbeta sequencing aimed to test whether ivuxolimab altered TCR sequence diversity and caused clonal T-cell expansion. The paper describes the monotherapy dose-escalation part (N of about 47 patients) of the phase I trial of ivuxolimab.

Findings and caveats that apply to the study as a whole: In the 0.1-3.0 mg/kg groups, partial responders were among the patients with the lowest normalized peripheral clonal expansion, particularly in CD8+ T cells. Low levels of normalized T-cell clonal expansion were also seen in some nonresponding patients. Which antigens the clonally expanded peripheral T cells were specific for was not determined. On average, CD8+ T cells showed more expanded clones than CD4+ T cells after ivuxolimab. At doses of 0.1 to 3.0 mg/kg, clonal expansion of both CD4+ and CD8+ T cells in blood was seen between baseline and week 6.

The TCR sequence derives from an adult with an advanced solid tumor such as melanoma, head and neck, liver or kidney cancer. The V and J segments used are TRBV4-1 and TRBJ1-2; 8 middle bases align to TRBD1. The sample here was CD4+ or CD8+ T cells sorted from blood, taken in a trial of the OX40 agonist ivuxolimab. The DNA sequence is TGCGCCAGCAGCCAAGATCGGCAGGGGGCTTTTGGCTACACCTTC. This is translated as CASSQDRQGAFGYTF.